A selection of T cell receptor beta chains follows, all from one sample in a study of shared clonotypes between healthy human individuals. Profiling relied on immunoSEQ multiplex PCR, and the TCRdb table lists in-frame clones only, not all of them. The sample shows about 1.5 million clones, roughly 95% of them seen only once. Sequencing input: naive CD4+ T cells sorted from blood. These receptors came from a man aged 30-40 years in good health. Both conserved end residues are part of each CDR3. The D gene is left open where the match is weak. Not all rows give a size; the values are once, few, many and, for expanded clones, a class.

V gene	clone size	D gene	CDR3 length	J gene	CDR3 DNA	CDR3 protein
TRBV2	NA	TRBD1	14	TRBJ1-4	TGTGCCAGCAGGCAGGGACAGGTCGCCGAAAAACTGTTTTTT	CASRQGQVAEKLFF
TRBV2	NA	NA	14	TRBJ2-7	TGTGCCAGCAGTGAACAGGGGTCTCCCTACGAGCAGTACTTC	CASSEQGSPYEQYF
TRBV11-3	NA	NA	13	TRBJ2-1	TGTGCCAGCAGCCCGGTACCCGGCTATGAGCAGTTCTTC	CASSPVPGYEQFF
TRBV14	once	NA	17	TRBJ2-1	TGTGCCAGCAGCCAAGAACGGGGTCTAACGGGAGTATCTGAGCAGTTCTTC	CASSQERGLTGVSEQFF
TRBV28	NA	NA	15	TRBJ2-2	TGTGCCAGCAGTGCACTGGGTGAGAACACCGGGGAGCTGTTTTTT	CASSALGENTGELFF
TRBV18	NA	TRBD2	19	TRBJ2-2	TGTGCCAGCTCAACGATGGGACTAGCGGGAGGGCCGGTGACCGGGGAGCTGTTTTTT	CASSTMGLAGGPVTGELFF
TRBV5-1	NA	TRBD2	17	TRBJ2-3	TGCGCCAGCAGCTTGTTGACTAGCGGGAGTGCGAGGGATACGCAGTATTTT	CASSLLTSGSARDTQYF
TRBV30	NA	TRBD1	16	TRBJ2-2	TGTGCCGGGCGACAGGGGGCGTTTTTTAGGACCGGGGAGCTGTTTTTT	CAGRQGAFFRTGELFF
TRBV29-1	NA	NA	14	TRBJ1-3	TGCAGCGTTGCATCAGGGCTCTCTGGAAACACCATATATTTT	CSVASGLSGNTIYF
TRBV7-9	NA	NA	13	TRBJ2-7	TGTGCCAGCAGCAGGGGACATGACTACGAGCAGTACTTC	CASSRGHDYEQYF
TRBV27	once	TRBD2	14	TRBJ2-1	TGTGCCACCGCGGGGGAGGACACATACAATGAGCAGTTCTTC	CATAGEDTYNEQFF
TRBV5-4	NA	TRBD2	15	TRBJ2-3	TGTGCCAGCAGCTTTACGAGCCAGCGGGAGGATACGCAGTATTTT	CASSFTSQREDTQYF
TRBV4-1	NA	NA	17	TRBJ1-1	TGCGCCAGCAGCCAGATACACATGGGACTCGCGAACACTGAAGCTTTCTTT	CASSQIHMGLANTEAFF
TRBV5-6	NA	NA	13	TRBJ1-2	TGTGCCAGCAGCCACAATAACAGGGATGGCTATACCTTC	CASSHNNRDGYTF
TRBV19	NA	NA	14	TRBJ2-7	TGTGCCAGTAGTCTACAAGGGCGAAGCTACGAGCAGTACTTC	CASSLQGRSYEQYF
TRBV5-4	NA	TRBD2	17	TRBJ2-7	TGTGCCAGCAGACCGGGACTAGCGGGAGGGCAAGCGGTCGAGCAGTACTTC	CASRPGLAGGQAVEQYF
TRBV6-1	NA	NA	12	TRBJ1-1	TGTGCCAGCGGGGATGTGAACACTGAAGCTTTCTTT	CASGDVNTEAFF
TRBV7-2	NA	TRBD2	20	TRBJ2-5	TGTGCCAGCAGCTTAGCGCCCAGGGGACTAGCGGGAGTTTTAGGAGAGACCCAGTACTTC	CASSLAPRGLAGVLGETQYF
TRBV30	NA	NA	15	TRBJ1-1	TGTGCCTGGAGTGGAGAGTCAGGGGCATTGGCTGAAGCTTTCTTT	CAWSGESGALAEAFF
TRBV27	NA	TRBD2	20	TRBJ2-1	TGTGCCAGCTACCGAGCGGGACTAGCGGGAGGTATACCCCTTTACAATGAGCAGTTCTTC	CASYRAGLAGGIPLYNEQFF
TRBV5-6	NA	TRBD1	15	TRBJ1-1	TGTGCCAGCAGCCAGGGGACAGGGGTGGACACTGAAGCTTTCTTT	CASSQGTGVDTEAFF
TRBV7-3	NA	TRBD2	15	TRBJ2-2	TGTGCCAGCAGCGCTAGCGGGAGGAGCACCGGGGAGCTGTTTTTT	CASSASGRSTGELFF
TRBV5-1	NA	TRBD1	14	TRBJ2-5	TGCGCCAGCAGCGCTGGGACAGGACAAGAGACCCAGTACTTC	CASSAGTGQETQYF
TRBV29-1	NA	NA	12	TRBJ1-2	TGCAGCGTTGACAGGGGTCACCGTGGCTACACCTTC	CSVDRGHRGYTF
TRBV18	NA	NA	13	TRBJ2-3	TGTGCCAGCTCACCAGAGGTCACAGATACGCAGTATTTT	CASSPEVTDTQYF
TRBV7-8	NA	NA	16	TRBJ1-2	TGTGCCAGCAGCAGTCTGCCGGGACGGACAAACTATGGCTACACCTTC	CASSSLPGRTNYGYTF
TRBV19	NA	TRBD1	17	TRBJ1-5	TGTGCCAGTAGCGCAAATGGCCAGGGACAGCGGAGTCAGCCCCAGCATTTT	CASSANGQGQRSQPQHF
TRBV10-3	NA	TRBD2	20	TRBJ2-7	TGTGCCATCAGTGGGCGCCACCCGGGGACTAGCGGGAGCAGTTCCTACGAGCAGTACTTC	CAISGRHPGTSGSSSYEQYF
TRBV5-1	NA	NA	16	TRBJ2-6	TGCGCCAGCAGCGGACTCTTGGGCTCTGGGGCCAACGTCCTGACTTTC	CASSGLLGSGANVLTF
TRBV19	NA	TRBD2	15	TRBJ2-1	TGTGCCAGTAGTAATAGGGCGGGAGCTTACAATGAGCAGTTCTTC	CASSNRAGAYNEQFF
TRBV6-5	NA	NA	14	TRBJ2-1	TGTGCCAGCAGGCAACAGGGAACTTACAATGAGCAGTTCTTC	CASRQQGTYNEQFF
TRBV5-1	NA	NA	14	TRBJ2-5	TGCGCCAGCACAGACAATCCTGGTTTAGAGACCCAGTACTTC	CASTDNPGLETQYF
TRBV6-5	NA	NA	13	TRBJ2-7	TGTGCCAGCAGCCAATGGGACGGCTACGAGCAGTACTTC	CASSQWDGYEQYF